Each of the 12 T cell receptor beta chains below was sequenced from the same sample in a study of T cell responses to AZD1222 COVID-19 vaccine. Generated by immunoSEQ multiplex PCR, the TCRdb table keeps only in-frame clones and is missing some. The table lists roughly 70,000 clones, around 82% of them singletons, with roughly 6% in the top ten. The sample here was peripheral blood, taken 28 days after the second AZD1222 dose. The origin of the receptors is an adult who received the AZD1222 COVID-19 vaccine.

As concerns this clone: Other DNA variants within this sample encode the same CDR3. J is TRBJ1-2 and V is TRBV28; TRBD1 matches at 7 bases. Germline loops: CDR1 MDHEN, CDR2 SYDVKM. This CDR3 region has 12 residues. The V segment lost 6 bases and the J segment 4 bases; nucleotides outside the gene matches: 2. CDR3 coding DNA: TGTGCCAGCAGGCCAGGGGGCTATGGCTACACCTTC. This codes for CASRPGGYGYTF.

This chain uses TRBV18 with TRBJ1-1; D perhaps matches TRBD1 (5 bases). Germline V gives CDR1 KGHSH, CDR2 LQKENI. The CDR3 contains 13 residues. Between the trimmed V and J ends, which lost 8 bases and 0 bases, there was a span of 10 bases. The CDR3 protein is CASRKGLNTEAFF. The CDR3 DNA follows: TGTGCCAGCCGAAAGGGGCTGAACACTGAAGCTTTCTTT.

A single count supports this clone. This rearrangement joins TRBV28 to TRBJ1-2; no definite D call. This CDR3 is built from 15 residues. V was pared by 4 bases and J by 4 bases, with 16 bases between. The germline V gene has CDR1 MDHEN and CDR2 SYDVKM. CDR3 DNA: TGTGCCAGCAGTTCCACAACCCCCCGAGCCTATGGCTACACCTTC. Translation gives CASSSTTPRAYGYTF.

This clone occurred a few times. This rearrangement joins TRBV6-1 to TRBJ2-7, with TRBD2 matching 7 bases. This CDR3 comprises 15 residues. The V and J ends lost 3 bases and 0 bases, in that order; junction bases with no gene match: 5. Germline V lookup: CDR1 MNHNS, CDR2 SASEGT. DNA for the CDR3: TGTGCCAGCAGTGAGGTGGGGGGGGACTCCTACGAGCAGTACTTC. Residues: CASSEVGGDSYEQYF.

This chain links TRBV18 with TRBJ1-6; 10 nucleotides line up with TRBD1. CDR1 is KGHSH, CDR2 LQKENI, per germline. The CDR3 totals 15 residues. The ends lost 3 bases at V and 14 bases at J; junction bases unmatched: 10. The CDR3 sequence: CASSPGTGVYLSLHF. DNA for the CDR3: TGTGCCAGCTCACCGGGGACAGGGGTTTATCTATCCCTCCACTTT.

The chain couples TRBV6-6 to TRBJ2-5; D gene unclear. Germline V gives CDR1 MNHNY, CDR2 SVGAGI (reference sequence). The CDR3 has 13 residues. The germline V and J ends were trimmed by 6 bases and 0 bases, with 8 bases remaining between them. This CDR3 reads CASSSRYQETQYF. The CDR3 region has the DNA TGTGCCAGCAGCAGCAGGTACCAAGAGACCCAGTACTTC.

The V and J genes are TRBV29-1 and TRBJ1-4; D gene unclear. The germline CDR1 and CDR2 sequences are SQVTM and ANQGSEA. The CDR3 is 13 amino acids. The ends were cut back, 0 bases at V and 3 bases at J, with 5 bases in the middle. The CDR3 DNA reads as TGCAGCGTTGAAGATGGGGCTAATGAAAAACTGTTTTTT. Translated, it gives CSVEDGANEKLFF. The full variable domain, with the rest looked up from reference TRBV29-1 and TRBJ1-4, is SAVISQKPSRDICQRGTSLTIQCQVDSQVTMMFWYRQQPGQSLTLIATANQGSEATYESGFVIDKFPISRPNLTFSTLTVSNMSPEDSSIYLCSVEDGANEKLFFGSGTQLSVL.

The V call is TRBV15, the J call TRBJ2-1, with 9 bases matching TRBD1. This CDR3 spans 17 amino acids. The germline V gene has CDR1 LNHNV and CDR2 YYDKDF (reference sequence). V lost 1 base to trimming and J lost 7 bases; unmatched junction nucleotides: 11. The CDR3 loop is CATSRGKTGGASNEQFF. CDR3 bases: TGTGCCACCAGCAGAGGAAAAACAGGGGGCGCGTCGAATGAGCAGTTCTTC.

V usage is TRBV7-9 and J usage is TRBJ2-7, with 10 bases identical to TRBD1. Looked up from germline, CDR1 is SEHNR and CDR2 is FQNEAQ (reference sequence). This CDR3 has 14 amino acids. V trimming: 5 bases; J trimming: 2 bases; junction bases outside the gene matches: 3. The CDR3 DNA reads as TGTGCCAGCAGCCGGGGGACAGGGGCCTACGAGCAGTACTTC. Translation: CASSRGTGAYEQYF.

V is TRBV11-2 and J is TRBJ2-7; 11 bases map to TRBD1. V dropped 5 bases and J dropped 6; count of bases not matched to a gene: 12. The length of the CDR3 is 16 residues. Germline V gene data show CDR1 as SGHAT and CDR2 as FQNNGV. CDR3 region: CASSLRGQGVRGEQYF. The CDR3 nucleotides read TGTGCCAGCAGCCTTAGGGGACAGGGGGTAAGAGGCGAGCAGTACTTC.

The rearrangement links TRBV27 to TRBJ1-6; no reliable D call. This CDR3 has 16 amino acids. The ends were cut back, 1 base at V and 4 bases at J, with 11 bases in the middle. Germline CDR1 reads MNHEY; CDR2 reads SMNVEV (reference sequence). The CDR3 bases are TGTGCCAGCAGTTTATATGGGCGGACGTATAATTCACCCCTCCACTTT. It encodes CASSLYGRTYNSPLHF.

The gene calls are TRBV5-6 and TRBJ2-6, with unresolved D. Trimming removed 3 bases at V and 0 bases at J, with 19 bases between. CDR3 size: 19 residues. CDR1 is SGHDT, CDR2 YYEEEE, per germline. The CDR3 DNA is TGTGCCAGCAGCTCACTCCGGGTCATAAAAACCTCTGGGGCCAACGTCCTGACTTTC. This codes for CASSSLRVIKTSGANVLTF.